These 25 T cell receptor beta chains originate from one sample sequenced in a study of T cells in Graves' hyperthyroidism and ophthalmopathy. The investigators amplified TCR beta CDR3 regions from RNA transcripts. Using the HTBI primer set, a first-round RT-PCR was run on the TCR CDR3. A single record per CDR3 protein comes from TCRdb applying MiXCR to the multiplex PCR reads. Of about 550,000 distinct CDR3 sequences in the sample, less than 25% were seen once. Sequenced input: blood. Receptors were obtained from a man between 18 and 35 years old with Graves' hyperthyroidism.

The chain uses TRBV12-3 or TRBV12-4 and TRBJ2-6; 8 nucleotides align to TRBD1. V dropped 6 bases and J dropped 0; count of bases not matched to a gene: 10. The CDR3 loop spans 18 amino acids. The CDR3: CASSQRTGLVSGANVLTF. In DNA form, the CDR3 reads TGTGCCAGCAGCCAGAGGACAGGGCTAGTCTCTGGGGCCAACGTCCTGACTTTC.

Ten or more counts support this clonotype. The rearrangement uses TRBV30 and TRBJ2-5; D may be TRBD1 (5 bases). Trimming took 2 bases from V and 2 from J, leaving 24 bases between them. Germline V gene sequence: CDR1 GTSNPN, CDR2 SVGIG (reference sequence). The CDR3 is made up of 18 amino acids. CDR3 in amino acids: CAWSNSPVAGLAQETQYF. The DNA for the CDR3 is TGTGCCTGGAGTAACTCACCGGTGGCAGGGTTGGCACAAGAGACCCAGTACTTC.

This clonotype occurred many times. This chain joins TRBV25-1 and TRBJ2-5, with D perhaps TRBD2 (5 bases). The CDR3 is made up of 14 amino acids. V was clipped by 4 bases and J by 4 bases, with 13 bases between them. CDR1 and CDR2 (germline): MGHDK, SYGVNS. CDR3 residues: CASSGRGSTETQYF. The DNA of the CDR3 is TGTGCCAGCAGTGGTCGAGGGAGTACAGAGACCCAGTACTTC.

The chain couples TRBV12-3 or TRBV12-4 to TRBJ2-7; 7 nucleotides align to TRBD2. V trimming: 7 bases; J trimming: 3 bases; junction bases outside the gene matches: 9. The CDR3 totals 14 residues. The CDR3 coding sequence is TGTGCCAGCAACGATGGGACTACCTACTACGAGCAGTACTTC. This codes for CASNDGTTYYEQYF.

The chain is built from TRBV13 and TRBJ1-2; TRBD1 agrees at 8 bases. This CDR3 spans 13 amino acids. J was trimmed by 8 bases and V by 7 bases; bases with no gene match: 9. CDR1 is PRHDT and CDR2 is FYEKMQ in the germline V gene (reference sequence). The CDR3 region has the DNA TGTGCCAGCACTAGACAGGGGACGTTGGGCTACACCTTC. Residues: CASTRQGTLGYTF.

This clonotype was seen ten or more times. The genes are TRBV2 and TRBJ2-4, with D unresolved. The CDR3 spans 17 residues. The V and J ends lost 1 base and 9 bases respectively, with 22 bases between them. Germline V CDR1 and CDR2: SNHLY, FYNNEI. Written as DNA, the CDR3 is TGTGCCAGCAGTGAAGGGTACAAGGGAAGGGTTTATAGCATTCAGTACTTC. Protein: CASSEGYKGRVYSIQYF.

This clonotype was counted ten times or more. V and J are TRBV11-3 and TRBJ2-5, with 10 bases fitting TRBD1. The CDR3 totals 14 residues. V trimming: 5 bases; J trimming: 2 bases; junction bases outside the gene matches: 2. Per germline, CDR1 SGHNT and CDR2 YENEEA. For the CDR3, the DNA is TGTGCCAGCAGCGGGACAGGGGCGCAAGAGACCCAGTACTTC. This codes for CASSGTGAQETQYF.

The CDR3 is CASSIRGRDTGELFF. Here the CDR3 DNA reads TGTGCCAGTAGTATACGAGGCAGGGACACCGGGGAGCTGTTTTTT. This chain links TRBV19 with TRBJ2-2; perhaps TRBD1 as D (5 bases). The CDR3 runs to 15 residues. Germline V lookup: CDR1 LNHDA, CDR2 SQIVND (reference sequence). The V end was cut by 2 bases, the J end by 3 bases, with 10 bases between.

At least ten counts were recorded for this clonotype. The V gene is TRBV6-2 or TRBV6-3, the J gene TRBJ1-5, with TRBD1 as a possible D gene (6 bases). The V end lost 5 bases, the J end lost 5 bases, and 19 bases lay between the germline ends. Germline loops: CDR1 MNHEY, CDR2 SVGEGT. There are 16 residues in the CDR3. The CDR3 protein is CASSPGHSGPHQPQHF. The CDR3 nucleotides read TGTGCCAGCAGTCCGGGACATTCAGGGCCGCATCAGCCCCAGCATTTT.

The table lists this clonotype with many counts. The J gene is TRBJ1-1, the V gene TRBV7-2; D is perhaps TRBD1 (5 bases). This CDR3 region has 15 residues. Trimming cost V 6 bases and J 1 base, with 15 bases left between them. The germline V gene encodes CDR1 SGHTA and CDR2 FQGNSA. In DNA form, the CDR3 reads TGTGCCAGCAGACCGCCAGGGATCCCGAACACTGAAGCTTTCTTT. It translates to CASRPPGIPNTEAFF.

A few counts support this clonotype. The chain employs TRBV6-2 or TRBV6-3 and TRBJ2-4; the D gene is possibly TRBD1 (5 bases). The CDR3 totals 12 residues. Germline V gives CDR1 MNHEY, CDR2 SVGEGT. Trimming cost V 5 bases and J 9 bases, with 11 bases left between them. The CDR3 reads CASSDPQGIQYF. CDR3 DNA: TGTGCCAGCAGTGACCCCCAGGGCATTCAGTACTTC.

In its sample, this clonotype was seen many times. V and J are TRBV6-5 and TRBJ2-7; TRBD1 matches 9 bases. The length of the CDR3 is 15 residues. Germline V gene data show CDR1 as MNHEY and CDR2 as SVGAGI. V shed 5 bases and J 4 bases; nucleotides not matched to a gene: 9. The CDR3 region has the DNA TGTGCCAGCAGTCAGGGACAGGGTGTGGTATACGAGCAGTACTTC. It is translated as CASSQGQGVVYEQYF.

This clonotype was observed at least ten times. CDR3 coding DNA: TGTGCCAGCAGTAGGGAGAAGACCCAGTACTTC. Protein product: CASSREKTQYF. V is TRBV2 and J is TRBJ2-5; possibly TRBD2 for D (5 bases). V was shortened by 5 bases and J by 6 bases, with 7 bases between the two germline ends. From germline, CDR1 is SNHLY and CDR2 FYNNEI. The CDR3 is made up of 11 amino acids.

This clonotype was picked up many times. This chain connects TRBV28 to TRBJ2-5; D tentatively reads TRBD1 or TRBD2 (5 bases each). Germline V gives CDR1 MDHEN, CDR2 SYDVKM. The V and J ends lost 6 bases and 4 bases respectively, with 15 bases between them. The CDR3 sequence is 14 residues long. This chain's CDR3 is CASRPSQGRETQYF. DNA for the CDR3: TGTGCCAGCAGGCCGTCTCAGGGACGAGAGACCCAGTACTTC.

This chain links TRBV12-3 or TRBV12-4 with TRBJ1-1; the match to TRBD1 covers 7 bases. This CDR3 spans 13 amino acids. Trimming removed 5 bases from V and 6 bases from J; junction bases left unmatched: 6. CDR3 DNA: TGTGCCAGCAGTCTGCCACAGGGGCCTGAAGCTTTCTTT. Its protein is CASSLPQGPEAFF.

V is TRBV12-3 or TRBV12-4 and J is TRBJ1-5, with TRBD1 matching 7 bases. V lost 2 bases, J lost 2 bases, and 9 bases stayed unmatched. CDR3 size: 17 residues. In DNA form, the CDR3 reads TGTGCCAGCAGTTTAAAGGGGACAGCCTGGGGCAATCAGCCCCAGCATTTT. Protein: CASSLKGTAWGNQPQHF.

The sample holds a few counts of this clonotype. The V call is TRBV28, the J call TRBJ1-2, with D hard to call. Between the trimmed V and J ends, which lost 2 bases and 11 bases, there was a span of 12 bases. The CDR3 is 12 amino acids. Germline-derived CDR1 and CDR2 are MDHEN and SYDVKM. The CDR3 sequence: CASSLVLEAYTF. CDR3 nucleotide sequence: TGTGCCAGCAGTTTAGTATTGGAGGCGTACACCTTC.

The sample holds a few counts of this clonotype. J is TRBJ1-2 and V is TRBV5-1; perhaps TRBD1 as D (5 bases). Germline values: CDR1 SGHRS, CDR2 YFSETQ. This CDR3 comprises 16 residues. With 0 bases removed from V and 4 bases from J, the gap between germline ends came to 16 bases. The CDR3 protein is CASSLGTGTEIYGYTF. The CDR3 bases are TGCGCCAGCAGCTTGGGGACTGGGACGGAAATCTATGGCTACACCTTC. Full variable domain (remainder filled in from reference TRBV5-1 and TRBJ1-2): KAGVTQTPRYLIKTRGQQVTLSCSPISGHRSVSWYQQTPGQGLQFLFEYFSETQRNKGNFPGRFSGRQFSNSRSEMNVSTLELGDSALYLCASSLGTGTEIYGYTFGSGTRLTVV.

There are many counts of this clonotype. The genes are TRBV28 and TRBJ2-7; 7 nucleotides align to TRBD1. After removal of 6 bases from V and 11 bases from J, the junction contained 10 bases not matched to a gene. The germline gives CDR1 MDHEN, CDR2 SYDVKM. This CDR3 region has 12 residues. This CDR3 is CASRKGDSQEYF. The CDR3 nucleotides read TGTGCCAGCAGGAAAGGGGACAGCCAGGAGTACTTC.

In its sample, this clonotype was seen many times. The rearrangement links TRBV28 to TRBJ2-5, with TRBD2 as a possible D gene (6 bases). Germline loops: CDR1 MDHEN, CDR2 SYDVKM. The CDR3 covers 13 residues. V was clipped by 3 bases and J by 5 bases, with 10 bases between them. The CDR3 sequence: CASSLSGRETQYF. The CDR3 bases are TGTGCCAGCAGTTTGTCAGGGAGGGAGACCCAGTACTTC.

As regards this clonotype: It is likely a read error, because the conserved phenylalanine at the end of the CDR3 is missing. The chain uses TRBV30 and TRBJ1-2; D might be TRBD1 (6 bases). Trimming removed 0 bases at V and 3 bases at J, with 11 bases between. The germline CDR1 and CDR2 sequences are GTSNPN and SVGIG (reference sequence). The CDR3 runs to 14 residues. This CDR3 reads CAWSVVGGDYGYTL. As DNA, the CDR3 is TGTGCCTGGAGTGTGGTAGGGGGAGACTATGGCTACACCCTC.

The J gene is TRBJ2-4, the V gene TRBV5-1, with TRBD1 identical over 7 bases. Germline CDR1 SGHRS, CDR2 YFSETQ. The CDR3 spans 15 residues. With V trimmed by 3 bases and J by 4 bases, 7 bases remained unmatched. DNA of the CDR3: TGCGCCAGCAGCTGGGGGACAGCTTCGAAAAACATTCAGTACTTC. Residues: CASSWGTASKNIQYF.

Remarks on this clonotype: One end of the junction does not line up with germline, which may come from a read error. The V gene is TRBV12-3 or TRBV12-4, the J gene TRBJ1-2; TRBD1 aligns across 7 bases. This CDR3 comprises 12 residues. In DNA, the CDR3 is TGTGCCAGCAGCCAACCCGACAGGGATCCGGCCTTC. Its protein is CASSQPDRDPAF.

This clonotype has at least ten counts. The chain links TRBV12-3 or TRBV12-4 to TRBJ1-5; unclear D gene. The CDR3 is made up of 15 amino acids. Deletions cut 5 bases from V and 2 bases from J, with 13 bases between. This CDR3 reads CASSRTSTGNQPQHF. The CDR3 coding sequence is TGTGCCAGCAGTCGGACTTCCACTGGCAATCAGCCCCAGCATTTT.

Only one count was recorded for this clonotype. This may be a read error: a much more frequent sequence differs by one nucleotide. V usage is TRBV12-3 or TRBV12-4 and J usage is TRBJ2-5; D remains ambiguous. The CDR3 runs to 13 residues. The CDR3 region is CVSSFRAEETQYF. The CDR3 DNA reads TGTGTCAGCAGTTTTCGGGCCGAAGAGACCCAGTACTTC.